Shown below are 22 T cell receptor beta chains from a single sample sequenced in a study of shared clonotypes between healthy human individuals. The table came from immunoSEQ multiplex PCR; TCRdb's copy has only in-frame clones and leaves some out. The sample lists fewer than 1.6 million clones, less than 99% occurring once. The sequencing input was naive CD4+ T cells sorted from blood. The subset: CD45RA+ positively selected. The receptors shown here come from a man between 25 and 39 years old in good health.

V is TRBV7-9 and J is TRBJ2-7, with D possibly matching TRBD1 (5 bases). Germline V gene lookup returns CDR1 SEHNR and CDR2 FQNEAQ (reference sequence). The V end lost 5 bases, the J end lost 5 bases, and 16 bases lay between the germline ends. The CDR3 runs to 14 residues. CDR3: CASSLNQGSNEQYF. The DNA of the CDR3 is TGTGCCAGCAGCCTCAATCAGGGTTCGAACGAGCAGTACTTC.

The chain links TRBV6-4 to TRBJ2-1; possibly TRBD1 or TRBD2 for D (5 bases each). The length of the CDR3 is 11 residues. Trimming removed 2 bases from V and 16 bases from J, with 12 bases in between. Germline V gene data show CDR1 as MRHNA and CDR2 as SNTAGT. The CDR3 DNA sequence: TGTGCCAGCAGTGACCGGGACCTATCTTTCTTC. Translated: CASSDRDLSFF.

V is TRBV10-3 and J is TRBJ2-7; D is uncertain. Trimming shortened V by 4 bases and J by 4 bases, and 17 bases separated the two germline ends. CDR3 length: 15 residues. Looked up from germline, CDR1 is ENHRY and CDR2 is SYGVKD. CDR3 DNA sequence: TGTGCCATCAGTGCCTGGGCCGGCTCCCTTTACGAGCAGTACTTC. Its translation is CAISAWAGSLYEQYF.

V gene TRBV4-3 combines with J gene TRBJ2-1; tentative D call: TRBD2 (6 bases). CDR1 and CDR2 from the germline V gene are LGHNA and YSLEER. V lost 0 bases and J lost 5, with 17 bases in between. The CDR3 length is 17 residues. The CDR3 DNA is TGCGCCAGCAGCCAAGACCTATCGGGACTTGTCAACAATGAGCAGTTCTTC. It encodes CASSQDLSGLVNNEQFF.

The chain couples TRBV7-2 to TRBJ1-4; D gene ambiguous. V was pared by 1 base and J by 7 bases, with 7 bases between. This CDR3 has 13 residues. Germline loops: CDR1 SGHTA, CDR2 FQGNSA. The CDR3 here is CASSLESTEKLFF. In DNA form, the CDR3 reads TGTGCCAGCAGCTTAGAGTCTACTGAAAAACTGTTTTTT.

This chain links TRBV5-1 with TRBJ1-1, with 7 bases that match TRBD1. V trimming: 2 bases; J trimming: 4 bases; junction bases outside the gene matches: 5. The CDR3 totals 14 residues. Germline values: CDR1 SGHRS, CDR2 YFSETQ. The CDR3 DNA follows: TGCGCCAGCAGCTTTGACAGGGTCTTCACTGAAGCTTTCTTT. Translation gives CASSFDRVFTEAFF.

This clone was seen only once. The chain recombines TRBV15 with TRBJ2-7; tentatively, D is TRBD2 (5 bases). Between the trimmed V and J ends, which lost 0 bases and 5 bases, there was a span of 17 bases. The CDR3 is 16 amino acids. The germline gives CDR1 LNHNV, CDR2 YYDKDF (reference sequence). CDR3: CATSRDRAGTMDEQYF. CDR3 coding DNA: TGTGCCACCAGCAGAGATCGGGCGGGCACCATGGACGAGCAGTACTTC.

This clone is a singleton in its sample. The genes are TRBV7-8 and TRBJ1-2; 8 positions match TRBD1. CDR1 is SGHVS, CDR2 FQNEAQ, per germline. This CDR3 contains 14 residues. V gave up 0 bases and J gave up 8 bases; unmatched junction bases: 5. The CDR3 reads CASSLAQGARGYTF. The DNA for the CDR3 is TGTGCCAGCAGCTTAGCGCAGGGGGCTAGAGGCTACACCTTC.

The chain is built from TRBV7-8 and TRBJ2-7; D might be TRBD1 or TRBD2, each matching 6 bases. CDR1 and CDR2 (germline): SGHVS, FQNEAQ. CDR3 length: 16 residues. Trimming shortened V by 1 base and J by 2 bases, and 15 bases separated the two germline ends. The CDR3 sequence is CASSLGGAGIPYEQYF. The CDR3 nucleotides are TGTGCCAGCAGCTTAGGGGGGGCAGGGATACCCTACGAGCAGTACTTC.

The rearrangement uses TRBV11-2 and TRBJ2-2, with 9 bases matching TRBD1. J was trimmed by 7 bases and V by 6 bases; bases with no gene match: 6. The CDR3 is 14 residues long. Germline CDR1 SGHAT, CDR2 FQNNGV. The CDR3 sequence is CASRRDRAHGELFF. The CDR3 region has the DNA TGTGCCAGCAGGCGGGACAGGGCTCACGGGGAGCTGTTTTTT.

The chain carries TRBV30 and TRBJ2-7, with a possible D match to TRBD1 (5 bases). CDR1 GTSNPN and CDR2 SVGIG come from the germline V gene (reference sequence). V was clipped by 0 bases and J by 1 base, with 13 bases between them. The CDR3 runs 15 residues. The CDR3 protein is CAWSVATALSYEQYF. DNA of the CDR3: TGTGCCTGGAGTGTGGCGACAGCCTTATCCTACGAGCAGTACTTC.

The chain uses TRBV30 and TRBJ2-7, with TRBD1 as a possible D gene (6 bases). Germline values: CDR1 GTSNPN, CDR2 SVGIG (reference sequence). The CDR3 loop spans 14 amino acids. V was shortened by 4 bases and J by 0 bases, with 13 bases between the two germline ends. In DNA, the CDR3 is TGTGCCTGGAACCTCCAGGGGCTCTCCTACGAGCAGTACTTC. It is translated as CAWNLQGLSYEQYF.

The CDR3 here is CASSGSSGYNEQFF. The DNA of the CDR3 is TGCGCCAGCAGTGGAAGTAGCGGCTACAATGAGCAGTTCTTC. The chain couples TRBV10-1 to TRBJ2-1; a possible D gene is TRBD2 (6 bases). Between the trimmed V and J ends, which lost 4 bases and 3 bases, there was a span of 10 bases. This CDR3 spans 14 amino acids. Germline assignment: CDR1 WNHNN and CDR2 SYGVQD (reference sequence).

The rearrangement joins TRBV4-3 to TRBJ1-5; 7 bases fit TRBD1. CDR1 and CDR2 from the germline V gene are LGHNA and YSLEER. The CDR3 length is 15 residues. The trim removed 0 bases at V and 7 bases at J, leaving 6 bases unmatched. The CDR3 bases are TGCGCCAGCAGCCAAGAGACAGGGTGGGGCCAGCCCCAGCATTTT. Translated: CASSQETGWGQPQHF.

The chain carries TRBV18 and TRBJ2-1, with TRBD2 matching 9 bases. Germline CDR1 and CDR2: KGHSH and LQKENI. The CDR3 length is 17 residues. V gave up 3 bases and J gave up 2 bases; unmatched junction bases: 8. CDR3 region: CASSPVLGGRAYNEQFF. The CDR3 DNA follows: TGTGCCAGCTCACCCGTTCTTGGCGGGAGGGCCTACAATGAGCAGTTCTTC.

The CDR3 loop is CASSLIWGFTDTQYF. The DNA of the CDR3 is TGTGCCAGCAGCTTAATCTGGGGGTTCACAGATACGCAGTATTTT. The chain links TRBV7-2 to TRBJ2-3; tentatively, D is TRBD1 or TRBD2 (5 bases each). This CDR3 has 15 residues. The V gene's germline CDR1 is SGHTA and CDR2 FQGNSA. Trimming took off 2 bases at V and 2 bases at J, with 11 bases between the two ends.

V gene TRBV5-1 combines with J gene TRBJ2-7; 13 bases match TRBD2. Trimming at V came to 7 bases and at J to 6 bases, leaving 10 bases not matched to a gene. From germline, CDR1 is SGHRS and CDR2 YFSETQ. CDR3 length: 15 residues. The CDR3 protein is CASFNGLAGVGEQYF. The CDR3 bases are TGCGCCAGCTTTAACGGACTAGCGGGAGTGGGCGAGCAGTACTTC. Full variable domain (outside the CDR3, taken from reference TRBV5-1 and TRBJ2-7): KAGVTQTPRYLIKTRGQQVTLSCSPISGHRSVSWYQQTPGQGLQFLFEYFSETQRNKGNFPGRFSGRQFSNSRSEMNVSTLELGDSALYLCASFNGLAGVGEQYFGPGTRLTVT.

The chain joins TRBV29-1 to TRBJ2-7, with TRBD1 matching over 7 bases. With 4 bases clipped from V and 0 bases from J, the junction kept 9 bases outside the gene matches. The CDR3 length is 15 residues. The germline CDR1 and CDR2 sequences are SQVTM and ANQGSEA. CDR3 loop: CSVGYRTGGSYEQYF. CDR3 bases: TGCAGCGTTGGATATCGGACAGGCGGCTCCTACGAGCAGTACTTC.

V is TRBV27 and J is TRBJ2-7, with 11 bases lining up with TRBD1. The CDR3 is made up of 19 amino acids. The V and J ends lost 4 bases and 3 bases, in that order; junction bases with no gene match: 17. CDR1 and CDR2 from the germline V gene are MNHEY and SMNVEV (reference sequence). The CDR3: CASSSKLTGTGGFLYEQYF. CDR3 nucleotides: TGTGCCAGCAGTTCAAAGTTAACCGGGACAGGGGGGTTTCTCTACGAGCAGTACTTC.

The chain is built from TRBV27 and TRBJ2-7; weak D call: TRBD1 (5 bases). The CDR3 is 16 amino acids. The germline V gene encodes CDR1 MNHEY and CDR2 SMNVEV (reference sequence). V lost 6 bases and J 3 bases, leaving 21 bases between the germline ends. DNA for the CDR3: TGTGCCAGCAGCCAGGCTACAGGCTGGAAGGTCTACGAGCAGTACTTC. Protein: CASSQATGWKVYEQYF.

The rearrangement joins TRBV5-1 to TRBJ2-2; D may be TRBD2 (6 bases). The germline V gene encodes CDR1 SGHRS and CDR2 YFSETQ. Deletions cut 3 bases from V and 6 bases from J, with 18 bases between. The CDR3 is 16 residues long. For the CDR3, the DNA is TGCGCCAGCAGCTCGGGGACTTTGAACTTGGCCGGGGAGCTGTTTTTT. This gives the protein CASSSGTLNLAGELFF. The whole variable domain, filled in from reference TRBV5-1 and TRBJ2-2, reads KAGVTQTPRYLIKTRGQQVTLSCSPISGHRSVSWYQQTPGQGLQFLFEYFSETQRNKGNFPGRFSGRQFSNSRSEMNVSTLELGDSALYLCASSSGTLNLAGELFFGEGSRLTVL.

The chain couples TRBV11-2 to TRBJ2-1; the D is unclear. Germline values: CDR1 SGHAT, CDR2 FQNNGV. Trimming removed 1 base from V and 5 bases from J, with 3 bases in between. CDR3 length equals 12 residues. The CDR3 spells CASSLAHNEQFF. The CDR3 coding sequence is TGTGCCAGCAGCTTAGCACACAATGAGCAGTTCTTC.